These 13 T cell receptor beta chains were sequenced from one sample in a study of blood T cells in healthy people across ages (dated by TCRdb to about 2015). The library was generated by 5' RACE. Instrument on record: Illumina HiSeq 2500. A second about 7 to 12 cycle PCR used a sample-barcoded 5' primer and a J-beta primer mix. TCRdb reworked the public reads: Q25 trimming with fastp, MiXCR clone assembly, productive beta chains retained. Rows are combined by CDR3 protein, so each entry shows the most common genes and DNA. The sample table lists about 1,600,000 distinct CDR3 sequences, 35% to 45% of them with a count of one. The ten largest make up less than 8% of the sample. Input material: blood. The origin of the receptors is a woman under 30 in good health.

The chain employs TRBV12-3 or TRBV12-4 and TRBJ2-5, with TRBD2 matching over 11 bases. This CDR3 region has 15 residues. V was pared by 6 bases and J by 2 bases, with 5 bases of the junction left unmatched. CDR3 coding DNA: TGTGCCAGCAGAGAGACTAGCGGGGAGCAAGAGACCCAGTACTTC. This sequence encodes CASRETSGEQETQYF.

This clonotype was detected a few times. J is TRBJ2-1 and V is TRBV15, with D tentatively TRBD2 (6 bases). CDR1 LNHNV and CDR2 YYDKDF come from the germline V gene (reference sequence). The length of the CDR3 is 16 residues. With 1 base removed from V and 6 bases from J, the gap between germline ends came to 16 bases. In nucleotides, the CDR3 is TGTGCCACCAGCAGAGCGGAGGGGACGAATCCCAATGAGCAGTTCTTC. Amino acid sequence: CATSRAEGTNPNEQFF.

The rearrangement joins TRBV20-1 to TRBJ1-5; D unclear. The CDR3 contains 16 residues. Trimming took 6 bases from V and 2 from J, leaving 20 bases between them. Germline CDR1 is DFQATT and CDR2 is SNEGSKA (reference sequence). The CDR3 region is CSATALNPGGNQPQHF. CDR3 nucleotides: TGCAGTGCCACCGCCTTAAACCCGGGCGGCAATCAGCCCCAGCATTTT.

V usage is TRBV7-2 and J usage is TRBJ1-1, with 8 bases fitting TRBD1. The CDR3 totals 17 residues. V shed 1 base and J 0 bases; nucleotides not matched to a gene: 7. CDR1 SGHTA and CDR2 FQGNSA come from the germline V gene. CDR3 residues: CASSLGTGTGMNTEAFF. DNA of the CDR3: TGTGCCAGCAGCTTAGGTACGGGGACAGGCATGAACACTGAAGCTTTCTTT.

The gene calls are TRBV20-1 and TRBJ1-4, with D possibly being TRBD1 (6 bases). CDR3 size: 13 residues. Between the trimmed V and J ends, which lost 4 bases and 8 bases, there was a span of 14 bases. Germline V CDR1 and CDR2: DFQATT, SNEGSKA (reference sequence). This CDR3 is CSAKNREGEKLFF. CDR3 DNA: TGCAGTGCTAAAAACAGGGAGGGCGAAAAACTGTTTTTT.

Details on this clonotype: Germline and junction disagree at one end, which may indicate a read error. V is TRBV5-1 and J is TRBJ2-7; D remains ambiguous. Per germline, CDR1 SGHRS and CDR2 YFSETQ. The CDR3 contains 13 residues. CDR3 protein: CASGLAGRSEQYF. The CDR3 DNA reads TGCGCCAGCGGCTTGGCCGGACGGAGCGAGCAGTACTTC.

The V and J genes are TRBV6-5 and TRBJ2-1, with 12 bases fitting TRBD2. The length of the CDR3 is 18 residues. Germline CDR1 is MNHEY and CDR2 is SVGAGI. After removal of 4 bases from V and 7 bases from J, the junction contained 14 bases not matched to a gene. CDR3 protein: CASSSSTSGRPGRNEQFF. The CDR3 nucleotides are TGTGCCAGCAGTTCTTCCACTAGCGGGAGGCCCGGGAGGAATGAGCAGTTCTTC.

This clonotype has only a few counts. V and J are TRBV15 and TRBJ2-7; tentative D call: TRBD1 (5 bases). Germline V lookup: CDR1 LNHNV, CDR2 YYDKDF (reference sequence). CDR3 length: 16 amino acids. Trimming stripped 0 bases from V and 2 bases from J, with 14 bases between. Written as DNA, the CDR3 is TGTGCCACCAGCAGAGATGTTGGGGCGGCCGCCTACGAGCAGTACTTC. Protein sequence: CATSRDVGAAAYEQYF.

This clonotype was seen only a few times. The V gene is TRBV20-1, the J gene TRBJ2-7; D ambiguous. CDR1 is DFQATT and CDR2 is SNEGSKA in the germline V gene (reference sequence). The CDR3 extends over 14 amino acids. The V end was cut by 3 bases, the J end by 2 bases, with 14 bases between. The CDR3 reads CSARAPFETYEQYF. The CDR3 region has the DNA TGCAGTGCTAGGGCGCCGTTCGAGACCTACGAGCAGTACTTC.

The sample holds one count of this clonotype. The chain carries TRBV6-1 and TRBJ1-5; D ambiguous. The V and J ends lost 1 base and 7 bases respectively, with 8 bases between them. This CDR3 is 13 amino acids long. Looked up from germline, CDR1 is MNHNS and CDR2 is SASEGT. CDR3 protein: CASSEDSGQPQHF. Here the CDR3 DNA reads TGTGCCAGCAGTGAAGACTCCGGACAGCCCCAGCATTTT.

CDR3 coding DNA: TGTGCCAGCGACGGACACCTAAACACTGAAGCTTTCTTT. Its protein is CASDGHLNTEAFF. The rearrangement uses TRBV28 and TRBJ1-1; tentative D call: TRBD1 (5 bases). The CDR3 length is 13 residues. Germline V CDR1 and CDR2: MDHEN, SYDVKM. V was shortened by 8 bases and J by 2 bases, with 12 bases between the two germline ends.

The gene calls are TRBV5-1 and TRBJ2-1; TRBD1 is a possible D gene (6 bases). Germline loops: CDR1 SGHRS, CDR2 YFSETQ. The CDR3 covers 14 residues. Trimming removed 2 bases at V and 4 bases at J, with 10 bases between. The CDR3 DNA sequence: TGCGCCAGCAGCTTTGGACAGACTTACAATGAGCAGTTCTTC. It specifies CASSFGQTYNEQFF. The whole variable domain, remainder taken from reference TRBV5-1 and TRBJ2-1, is KAGVTQTPRYLIKTRGQQVTLSCSPISGHRSVSWYQQTPGQGLQFLFEYFSETQRNKGNFPGRFSGRQFSNSRSEMNVSTLELGDSALYLCASSFGQTYNEQFFGPGTRLTVL.

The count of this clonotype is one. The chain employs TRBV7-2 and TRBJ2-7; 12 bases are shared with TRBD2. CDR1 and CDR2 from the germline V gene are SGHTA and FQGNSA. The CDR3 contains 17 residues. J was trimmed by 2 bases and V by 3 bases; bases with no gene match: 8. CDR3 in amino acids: CASSFPLAGGSAYEQYF. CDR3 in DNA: TGTGCCAGCAGCTTCCCTCTAGCGGGGGGGAGTGCCTACGAGCAGTACTTC.